This T cell receptor beta chain comes out of a study of CD8 T cells in Susac syndrome. This clonotype was observed a single time. RNA in amounts of about 0.5 to 1 ug was reverse transcribed with random hexamers. Amplification of TCR beta CDR3 spanned 54 Vbeta and 13 Jbeta via immunoSEQ multiplex PCR. TCRdb re-analysed the immunoSEQ multiplex PCR reads in MiXCR, keeping a single row per CDR3 protein. Of 150,000 to 200,000 distinct CDR3 sequences in the sample, around 94% were seen once. Trimming cost V 4 bases and J 4 bases, with 10 bases left between them. The CDR3 spans 14 residues. The clonotype was recovered from a human donor in good health. Sequenced: CD4+ T cells from PBMCs. The chain is built from TRBV12-3 or TRBV12-4 and TRBJ2-2, with D hard to call. The CDR3 region has the DNA TGTGCCAGCAGTTCTCGACAAGCCACCGGGGAGCTGTTTTTT. It specifies CASSSRQATGELFF.